This TCR beta chain was recovered during a study of Ad26.COV2.S vaccination and SARS-CoV-2 variants. The treatment: approximately 18 received Ad26.COV2.S at low or high dose, single or two shots; 5 received placebo; per-sample allocation not given. Following the first vaccine or placebo injection, samples were taken on day 63. Here immunoSEQ multiplex PCR was the method, and the copy in TCRdb shows in-frame clones only, minus some. There are around 340,000 clones in the sample; about 89% occur only once, and approximately 5% lies in the top ten. The CDR3 runs 13 residues. Germline V lookup: CDR1 MGHDK, CDR2 SYGVNS. Losses at the gene ends were 6 bases for V and 2 bases for J; bases not matched to a gene: 3.

The chain couples TRBV25-1 to TRBJ1-2, with 7 bases matching TRBD1. This sample comprised peripheral blood, obtained in a trial of Ad26.COV2.S vaccine versus placebo. This TCR was recovered from a person aged 18 to 59 who received the Ad26.COV2.S COVID-19 vaccine or a placebo. The chain's CDR3 is CASRETGNYGYTF. The CDR3, as DNA: TGTGCCAGCAGGGAGACAGGGAACTATGGCTACACCTTC.